This T cell receptor (beta chain) was sequenced during a study of shared clonotypes between healthy human individuals. At the level of the study: Samples came from two female and three male donors aged 18 to 49. The study used three CD4 naive, three CD4 memory, two CD8 naive and one CD8 memory plate per donor.

Profiled with immunoSEQ multiplex PCR; TCRdb holds only in-frame clones, not every one. Of 2.5 million or so clones in the sample, roughly nine tenths were seen once. General observations from the study: Sampling covered nothing but blood. Tissue TCR repertoires likely differ from those found in blood.

A word on this clone: The antigen is undetermined.

Division of CD4+ cells produced a CD45RA+ naive subset and a CD45RA-negative memory subset. The sequence came from a man aged 18 to 30 in good health. The sequenced sample was naive CD4+ T cells sorted from blood. Stated subset: CD45RA+ positively selected.

CDR3 nucleotides: TGTGCCAGCAGTTTATCCCCGGGACTCAACACCGGGGAGCTGTTTTTT. Translation gives CASSLSPGLNTGELFF. The chain joins TRBV27 to TRBJ2-2; D may be TRBD2 (6 bases). CDR3 length: 16 residues. V gave up 0 bases and J gave up 2 bases, with 10 bases separating them. The germline V gene has CDR1 MNHEY and CDR2 SMNVEV (reference sequence).